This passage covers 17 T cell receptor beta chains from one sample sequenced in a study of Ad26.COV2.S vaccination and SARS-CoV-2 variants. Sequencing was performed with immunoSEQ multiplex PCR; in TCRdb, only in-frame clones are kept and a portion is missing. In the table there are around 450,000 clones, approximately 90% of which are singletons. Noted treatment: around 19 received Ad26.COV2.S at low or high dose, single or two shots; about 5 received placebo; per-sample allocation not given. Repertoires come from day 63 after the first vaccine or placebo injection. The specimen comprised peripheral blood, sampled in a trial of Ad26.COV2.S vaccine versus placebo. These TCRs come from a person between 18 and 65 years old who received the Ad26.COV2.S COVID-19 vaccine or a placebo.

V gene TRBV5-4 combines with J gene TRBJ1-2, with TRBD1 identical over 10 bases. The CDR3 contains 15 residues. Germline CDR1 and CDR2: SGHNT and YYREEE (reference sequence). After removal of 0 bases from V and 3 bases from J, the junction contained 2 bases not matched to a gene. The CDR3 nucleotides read TGTGCCAGCAGCTTGGGGACAGGGGGGGACTATGGCTACACCTTC. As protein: CASSLGTGGDYGYTF.

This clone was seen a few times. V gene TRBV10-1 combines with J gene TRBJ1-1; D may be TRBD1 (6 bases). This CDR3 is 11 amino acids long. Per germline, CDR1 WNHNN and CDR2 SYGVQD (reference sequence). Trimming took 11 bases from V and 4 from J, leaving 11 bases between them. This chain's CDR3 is CAFDRPTEAFF. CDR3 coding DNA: TGCGCCTTCGACAGGCCCACTGAAGCTTTCTTT.

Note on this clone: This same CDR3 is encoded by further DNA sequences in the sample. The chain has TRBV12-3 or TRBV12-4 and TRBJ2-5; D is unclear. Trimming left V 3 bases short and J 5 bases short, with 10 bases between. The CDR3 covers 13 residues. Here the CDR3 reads CASSFSGQETQYF. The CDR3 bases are TGTGCCAGCAGTTTTTCGGGCCAGGAGACCCAGTACTTC.

This CDR3 is CASSRSATGEEETQYF. CDR3 nucleotides: TGTGCCAGCAGCCGAAGCGCCACGGGAGAAGAAGAGACCCAGTACTTC. The chain couples TRBV4-2 to TRBJ2-5, with a weak D call TRBD2 (6 bases). CDR3 size: 16 residues. Germline CDR1 and CDR2: LGHNA and YNFKEQ. The V and J ends lost 4 bases and 3 bases respectively, with 18 bases between them.

The DNA of the CDR3 is TGCAGCGTGCCCGGGAGGGCCTCGATCAATGAGCAGTTCTTC. Translating gives CSVPGRASINEQFF. This rearrangement joins TRBV29-1 to TRBJ2-1; 8 nucleotides agree with TRBD2. This CDR3 is 14 amino acids long. Germline CDR1 reads SQVTM; CDR2 reads ANQGSEA. Germline trimming cut 6 bases from V and 6 bases from J; bases unmatched to any gene: 10.

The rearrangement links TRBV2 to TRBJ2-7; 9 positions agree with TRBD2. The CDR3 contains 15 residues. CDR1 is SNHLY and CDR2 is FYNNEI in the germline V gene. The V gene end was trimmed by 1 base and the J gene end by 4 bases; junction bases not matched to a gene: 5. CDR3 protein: CASSEGSSGEYEQYF. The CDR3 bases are TGTGCCAGCAGTGAAGGGTCTAGCGGGGAGTACGAGCAGTACTTC.

The CDR3 bases are TGTGCCAGCAGCTTATTCAGAGATAGCGACTACAATGAGCAGTTCTTC. Amino acids: CASSLFRDSDYNEQFF. This sequence joins TRBV13 and TRBJ2-1; weak D call: TRBD2 (5 bases). The germline CDR1 and CDR2 sequences are PRHDT and FYEKMQ (reference sequence). V shed 2 bases and J shed 3 bases, with 14 bases lying between them. The CDR3 has 16 amino acids.

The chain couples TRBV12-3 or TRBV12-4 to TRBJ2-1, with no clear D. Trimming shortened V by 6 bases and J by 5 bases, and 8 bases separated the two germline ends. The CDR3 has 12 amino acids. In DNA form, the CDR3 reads TGTGCCAGCAGCTTGTGGGACAATGAGCAGTTCTTC. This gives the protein CASSLWDNEQFF.

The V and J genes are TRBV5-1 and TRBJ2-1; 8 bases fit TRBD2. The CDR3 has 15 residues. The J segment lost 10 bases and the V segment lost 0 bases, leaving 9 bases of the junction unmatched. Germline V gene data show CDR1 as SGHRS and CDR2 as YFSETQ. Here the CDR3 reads CASSLGSSGPGEQFF. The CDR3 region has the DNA TGCGCCAGCAGCTTGGGGTCTAGCGGGCCTGGAGAGCAGTTCTTC.

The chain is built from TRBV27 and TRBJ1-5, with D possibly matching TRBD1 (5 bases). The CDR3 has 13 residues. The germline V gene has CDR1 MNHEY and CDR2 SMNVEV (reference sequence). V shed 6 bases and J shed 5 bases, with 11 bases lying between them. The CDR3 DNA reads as TGTGCCAGCAGCTGGGACCGCGATCAGCCCCAGCATTTT. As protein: CASSWDRDQPQHF.

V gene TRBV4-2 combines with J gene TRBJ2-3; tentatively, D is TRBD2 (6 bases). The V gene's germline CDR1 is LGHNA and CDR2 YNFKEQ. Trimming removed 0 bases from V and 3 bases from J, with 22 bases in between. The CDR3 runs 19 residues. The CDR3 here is CASSQDSLSGAEGTDTQYF. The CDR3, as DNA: TGTGCCAGCAGCCAAGATTCTTTGTCGGGAGCGGAAGGTACAGATACGCAGTATTTT.

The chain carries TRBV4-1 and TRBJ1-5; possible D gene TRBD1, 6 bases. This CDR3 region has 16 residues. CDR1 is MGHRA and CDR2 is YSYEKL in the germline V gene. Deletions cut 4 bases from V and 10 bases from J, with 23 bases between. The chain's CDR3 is CASSLLLQGGGTPQHF. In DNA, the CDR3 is TGCGCCAGCAGCCTTCTCCTACAGGGCGGAGGGACCCCCCAGCATTTT.

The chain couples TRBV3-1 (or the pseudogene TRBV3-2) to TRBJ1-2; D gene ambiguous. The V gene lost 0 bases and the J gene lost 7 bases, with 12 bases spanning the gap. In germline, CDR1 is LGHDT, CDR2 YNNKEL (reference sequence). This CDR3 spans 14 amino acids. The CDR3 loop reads CASSQDSRLGGYTF. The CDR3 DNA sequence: TGTGCCAGCAGCCAAGATTCCAGGTTGGGTGGCTACACCTTC.

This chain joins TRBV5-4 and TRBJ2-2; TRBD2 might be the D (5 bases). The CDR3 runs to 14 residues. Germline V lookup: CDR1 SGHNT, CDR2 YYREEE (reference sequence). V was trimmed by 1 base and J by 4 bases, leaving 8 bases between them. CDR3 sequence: CASSLRGLTGELFF. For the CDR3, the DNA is TGTGCCAGCAGCTTGAGAGGACTCACCGGGGAGCTGTTTTTT.

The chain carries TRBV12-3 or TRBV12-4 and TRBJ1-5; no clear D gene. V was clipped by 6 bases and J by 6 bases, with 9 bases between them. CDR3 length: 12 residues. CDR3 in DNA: TGTGCCAGCAGGGCGGAGGGTCAGCCCCAGCATTTT. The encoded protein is CASRAEGQPQHF.

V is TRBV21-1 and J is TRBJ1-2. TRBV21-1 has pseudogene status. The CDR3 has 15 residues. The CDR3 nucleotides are TGTGCCAGCAGCAAAGCAGAAGATTCAAACTATGGCTACACCTTC. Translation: CASSKAEDSNYGYTF.

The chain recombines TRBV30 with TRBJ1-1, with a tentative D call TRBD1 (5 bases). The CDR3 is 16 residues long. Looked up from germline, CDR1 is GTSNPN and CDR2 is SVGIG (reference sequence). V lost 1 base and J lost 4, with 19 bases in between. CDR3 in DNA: TGTGCCTGGAGTGCCACAAGGACCTCAAGGGGCACTGAAGCTTTCTTT. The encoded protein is CAWSATRTSRGTEAFF.